This T cell receptor (beta chain) was documented in a study of blood T cell repertoires in COVID-19 (dated by TCRdb to 2020 to 2021). For the wider study: Collaborator samples came from the United States, Italy and Spain and covered acute and convalescent phases of COVID-19. The samples were drawn from two sources: the first 160 participants of the ongoing ImmuneRACE study, and 1,000 to 1,500 subjects contributed by 6 global collaborators. The dataset comprised deeply sampled blood TCRbeta repertoires from subjects exposed to, actively infected with, or recovered from COVID-19. Where HLA class I and class II types were available, the types were taken from metadata supplied by the sample provider, not from assay-based typing. The sample metadata nearly always contained a de-identified subject ID, COVID-19 status, age in years and sex. The material from the prospective study consisted of cDNA or gDNA derived from T cells, B-cell-depleted T cells, or PBMCs. The repertoires were released in a freely available public database intended as a resource for research on the immune response to SARS-CoV-2.

The paper as a whole reports these results and caveats: The amount of clinical and demographic metadata varied by source and participant and was provided uncurated.

On this clone itself: Its cognate antigen has yet to be identified. Nothing much larger sits one base from this clone, and base qualities are not available.

CDR1 LGHDT and CDR2 YNNKEL were looked up in the germline V gene (reference sequence). The CDR3 spans 16 residues, from the cysteine through the phenylalanine. CDR3 DNA is the only sequence kept; it has 48 bases, read in frame from the first base. At the junction V is shortened by 4 bases and J by 1 base; bases outside the gene matches: 9. TCRbeta CDR3 regions were amplified from genomic DNA by means of the immunoSEQ Assay, a bias-controlled multiplex PCR. The source study handled its data this way. The number of nucleated cells in each sample was estimated by amplification of reference gene primers within the assay. To quantify the absolute abundance of each unique TCRbeta CDR3 rearrangement, sequence reads were collapsed and filtered. Productive Simpson clonality was computed per sample as the square root of Simpson's diversity index over productive rearrangements. TCRdb obtained this table from immuneACCESS and retained in-frame rearrangements with V and J assigned. These tables miss some clones; where compared with another copy, unresolved V genes account for less than half of the shortfall, and the remainder is unexplained. For V, J and clone size, that table is used; D and trimming come from the DNA. In this sample the table shows 250,000 to 350,000 clones, more than 75% of which occur a single time. About 5.2% of the sample is in the top ten clones.

Participants in the prospective study were enrolled through a virtual design, were aged roughly 18 to 100 years, and lived in roughly 24 United States geographic areas. In the prospective study, participants were assigned to cohorts based on the clinical history participants reported in a screening survey and a study questionnaire. For ImmuneRACE Cohort 3, a participant was defined as recovered based on two consecutive negative NP/OP PCR tests, clearance by a healthcare professional, or resolution of symptoms. In the prospective study, whole blood, serum and a nasopharyngeal or oropharyngeal swab were collected from each participant by mobile phlebotomists. Participants in the prospective study had the option to provide additional blood draws and questionnaires over a 2-month period. Before DNA extraction, blood samples from the prospective study were shipped at room temperature or frozen.

This sequence uses TRBV3-1 (or the pseudogene TRBV3-2) and TRBJ1-1; 7 middle bases align to TRBD1. This TCR was sampled from a woman aged 25 to 45 who had recovered from COVID-19. Sequencing input: PBMCs or T cells enriched from blood (not recorded which). The DNA sequence is TGTGCCAGCAGCCCGGGCCGACAGGGATCGAACACTGAAGCTTTCTTT. Its protein reads: CASSPGRQGSNTEAFF.